This TCR beta chain is drawn from a study of regulatory T cells in long-lasting Graves disease. This clonotype came up many times. Time point specified: newly diagnosed GD, antithyroid drugs for less than 3 months. Following extraction of RNA from PBMCs, that RNA was used to make the TCR library. Per germline, CDR1 MDHEN and CDR2 SYDVKM. This CDR3 has 17 residues. Trimming cost V 2 bases and J 9 bases, with 23 bases left between them. The TCR beta library used iRepertoire HTBI primers with Arm-PCR amplification of CDR3. TCRdb used MiXCR to reprocess the multiplex PCR reads, holding one entry per CDR3 protein. The sample has some 200,000 distinct CDR3 sequences; approximately 19% are singletons. These same data were also listed under a study on T cells in Graves' hyperthyroidism and ophthalmopathy.

This chain connects TRBV28 to TRBJ2-1; a possible D gene is TRBD2 (6 bases). This receptor was obtained from a woman in her 30s with Graves disease. This material consisted of peripheral blood mononuclear cells (PBMCs), taken at new diagnosis, from a patient treated with antithyroid drugs. The CDR3: CASSLEWAQIGGPEQFF. The CDR3 nucleotides are TGTGCCAGCAGTTTAGAGTGGGCCCAGATCGGGGGTCCTGAGCAGTTCTTC.